In this sample, the clone carrying this T cell receptor beta chain turned up many times. The antigen is not known. This CDR3 is built from 15 residues. Trimming removed 1 base from V and 4 bases from J; junction bases left unmatched: 6. In germline, CDR1 is MDHEN, CDR2 SYDVKM. This specimen belongs to a study of beta chain features in type 1 diabetes. Study-level information: The examined sorted cells totaled approximately 100 million across samples.

General observations from the study: Shortening of TCRB CDR3s, moderate but significant, appeared in all four CD4+ subsets of Type 1 diabetes patients. At VDJ recombination sites, type 1 diabetes patients had fewer insertions and more deleted nucleotides.

Staining for CD45RO/CCR7/CD25/CD127/CD95/CD27 allowed sorting of CD4+ naive, central memory, regulatory and stem cell-like memory cells. Reverse transcription of all isolated RNA meant that expressed TCRB transcripts were sequenced. This table comes from immunoSEQ multiplex PCR, and its TCRdb copy is limited to in-frame clones, with some not included. The table lists almost 350,000 clones, roughly 8.8% of them singletons, with approximately 1% in the top ten. The TCR was taken from a young man with type 1 diabetes. The sequenced sample was central memory CD4+ T cells from blood. The rearrangement uses TRBV28 and TRBJ1-1; 7 bases are shared with TRBD1. Written as DNA, the CDR3 is TGTGCCAGCAGTTTATACGGTGCAGGGGGCACTGAAGCTTTCTTT. It is translated as CASSLYGAGGTEAFF.